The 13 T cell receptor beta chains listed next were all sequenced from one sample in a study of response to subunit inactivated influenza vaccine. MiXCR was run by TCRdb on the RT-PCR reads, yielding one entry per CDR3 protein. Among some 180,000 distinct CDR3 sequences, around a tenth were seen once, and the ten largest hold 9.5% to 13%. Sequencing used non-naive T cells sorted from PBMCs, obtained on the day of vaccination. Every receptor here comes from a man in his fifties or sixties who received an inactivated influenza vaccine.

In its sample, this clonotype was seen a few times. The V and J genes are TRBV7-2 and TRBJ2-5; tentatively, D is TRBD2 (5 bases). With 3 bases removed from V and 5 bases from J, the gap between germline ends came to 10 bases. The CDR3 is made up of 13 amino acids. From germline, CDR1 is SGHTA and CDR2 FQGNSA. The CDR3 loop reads CASSFGGGETQYF. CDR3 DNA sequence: TGTGCCAGCAGCTTTGGAGGTGGGGAGACCCAGTACTTC.

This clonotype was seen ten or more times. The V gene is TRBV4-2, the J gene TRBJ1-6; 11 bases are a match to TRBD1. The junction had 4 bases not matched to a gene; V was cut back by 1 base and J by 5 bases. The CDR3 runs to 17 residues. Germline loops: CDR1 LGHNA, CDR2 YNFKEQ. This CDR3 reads CASSQAGQGGNNSPLHF. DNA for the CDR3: TGTGCCAGCAGCCAAGCGGGACAGGGGGGAAATAATTCACCCCTCCACTTT.

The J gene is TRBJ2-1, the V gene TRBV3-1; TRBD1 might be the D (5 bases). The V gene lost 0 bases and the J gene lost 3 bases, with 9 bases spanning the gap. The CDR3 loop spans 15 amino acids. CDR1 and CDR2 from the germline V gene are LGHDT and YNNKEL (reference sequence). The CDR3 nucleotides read TGTGCCAGCAGCCAAGACACAGGAATCTACAATGAGCAGTTCTTC. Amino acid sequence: CASSQDTGIYNEQFF.

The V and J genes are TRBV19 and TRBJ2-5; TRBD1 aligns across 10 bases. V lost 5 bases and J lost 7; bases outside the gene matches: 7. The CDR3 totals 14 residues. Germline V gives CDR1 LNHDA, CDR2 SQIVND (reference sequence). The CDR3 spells CASSSGTGVATQYF. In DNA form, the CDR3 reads TGTGCCAGTAGTTCCGGGACAGGGGTTGCGACCCAGTACTTC.

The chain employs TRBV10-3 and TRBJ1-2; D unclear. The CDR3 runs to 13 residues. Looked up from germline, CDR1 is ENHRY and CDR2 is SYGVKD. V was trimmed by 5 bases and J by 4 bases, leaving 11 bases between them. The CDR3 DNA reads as TGTGCCATCAGTTCCGCTGACCTCTATGGCTACACCTTC. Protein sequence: CAISSADLYGYTF.

The CDR3 DNA reads as TGTGCCAGCAGACTTGATCCCGGTCCCCTCCACTTT. Residues: CASRLDPGPLHF. V usage is TRBV6-5 and J usage is TRBJ1-6; D is unclear. Germline V gene lookup returns CDR1 MNHEY and CDR2 SVGAGI. V lost 6 bases, J lost 13 bases, and 13 bases lay in between. The CDR3 sequence is 12 residues long.

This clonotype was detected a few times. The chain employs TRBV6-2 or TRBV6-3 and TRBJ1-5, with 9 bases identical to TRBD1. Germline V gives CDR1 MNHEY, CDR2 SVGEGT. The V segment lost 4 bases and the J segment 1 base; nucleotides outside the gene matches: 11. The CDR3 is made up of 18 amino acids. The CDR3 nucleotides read TGTGCCAGCAGTTCCGGGACAGGGTCCTTCTGGAGCAATCAGCCCCAGCATTTT. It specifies CASSSGTGSFWSNQPQHF.

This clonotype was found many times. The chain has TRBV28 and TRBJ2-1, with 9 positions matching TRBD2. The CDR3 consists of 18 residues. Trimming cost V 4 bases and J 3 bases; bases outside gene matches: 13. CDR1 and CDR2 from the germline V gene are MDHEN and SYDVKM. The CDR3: CASSSPISGTSIYNEQFF. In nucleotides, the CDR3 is TGTGCCAGCAGTTCGCCTATCTCCGGGACTAGCATCTACAATGAGCAGTTCTTC. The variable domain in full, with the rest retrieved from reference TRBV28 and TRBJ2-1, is DVKVTQSSRYLVKRTGEKVFLECVQDMDHENMFWYRQDPGLGLRLIYFSYDVKMKEKGDIPEGYSVSREKKERFSLILESASTNQTSMYLCASSSPISGTSIYNEQFFGPGTRLTVL.

For the CDR3, the DNA is TGTGCCAGCAGCGTGAGGCCGCTCCTGGCAGATACGCAGTATTTT. Translated, it gives CASSVRPLLADTQYF. The V gene is TRBV9, the J gene TRBJ2-3; D gene uncertain. Trimming stripped 2 bases from V and 4 bases from J, with 14 bases between. CDR1 and CDR2 from the germline V gene are SGDLS and YYNGEE. The length of the CDR3 is 15 residues.

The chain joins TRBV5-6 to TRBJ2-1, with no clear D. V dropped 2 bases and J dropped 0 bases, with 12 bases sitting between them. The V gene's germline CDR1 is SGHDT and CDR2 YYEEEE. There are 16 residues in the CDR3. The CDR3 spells CASSFNYITSYNEQFF. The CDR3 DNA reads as TGTGCCAGCAGCTTTAACTACATAACCTCCTACAATGAGCAGTTCTTC.

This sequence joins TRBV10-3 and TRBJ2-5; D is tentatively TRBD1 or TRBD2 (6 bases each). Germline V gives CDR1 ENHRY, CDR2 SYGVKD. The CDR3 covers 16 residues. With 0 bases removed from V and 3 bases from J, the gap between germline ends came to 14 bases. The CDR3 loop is CAISESTGDTKETQYF. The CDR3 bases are TGTGCCATCAGTGAGTCCACGGGGGACACGAAAGAGACCCAGTACTTC.

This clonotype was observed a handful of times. CDR3 in DNA: TGTGCCAGCAGCGTAGGACTCAGCGGGAGCTCCTACAATGAGCAGTTCTTC. This gives the protein CASSVGLSGSSYNEQFF. This sequence joins TRBV9 and TRBJ2-1; 8 nucleotides agree with TRBD2. This CDR3 is built from 17 residues. V shed 0 bases, J shed 0 bases, and the junction held 5 bases outside the gene matches. Germline loops: CDR1 SGDLS, CDR2 YYNGEE.

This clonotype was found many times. The CDR3 loop reads CASSLLNRDSRVNEQYF. The CDR3 nucleotides are TGTGCCAGCAGCCTACTAAACCGGGACAGCAGGGTAAACGAGCAGTACTTC. The chain couples TRBV7-8 to TRBJ2-7, with 7 bases fitting TRBD1. V shed 5 bases and J 5 bases; nucleotides not matched to a gene: 18. The germline CDR1 and CDR2 sequences are SGHVS and FQNEAQ. The CDR3 runs to 17 residues.